These 24 T cell receptor beta chains came from one sample sequenced in a study of cytotoxic CD8 clonotypes in ibrutinib-treated CLL. Some clones are missing from TCRdb's copy, which holds only in-frame ones; the method was immunoSEQ multiplex PCR. The data contain around 150,000 clones, about 88% of them singletons. The specimen was PBMCs, collected at disease progression, from a patient treated with ibrutinib. The receptors here all came from a human donor with chronic lymphocytic leukemia.

The chain is built from TRBV5-1 and TRBJ1-1; 8 bases agree with TRBD1. With V trimmed by 4 bases and J by 5 bases, 1 base remained unmatched. Germline CDR1 SGHRS, CDR2 YFSETQ. This CDR3 is 12 amino acids long. The CDR3 bases are TGCGCCAGCAGCAGGACAGGGACTGAAGCTTTCTTT. Its protein product is CASSRTGTEAFF.

The gene calls are TRBV23-1 and TRBJ1-2; D gene uncertain. TRBV23-1 is an ORF; its function is uncertain. Trimming removed 4 bases from V and 1 base from J, with 10 bases in between. The CDR3 is made up of 14 amino acids. The CDR3 nucleotides read TGCGCCAGCAGTCCCCGGACTCTTAACTATGGCTACACCTTC. The encoded protein is CASSPRTLNYGYTF.

This clone was seen just once. This sequence joins TRBV5-1 and TRBJ2-5, with 11 bases matching TRBD2. This CDR3 region has 15 residues. The trim removed 4 bases at V and 2 bases at J, leaving 4 bases unmatched. Germline loops: CDR1 SGHRS, CDR2 YFSETQ. CDR3 region: CASSAGLAVQETQYF. The CDR3 region has the DNA TGCGCCAGCAGCGCGGGACTAGCGGTGCAAGAGACCCAGTACTTC.

J is TRBJ2-3 and V is TRBV28; unclear D gene. The CDR3 totals 11 residues. The V gene lost 6 bases and the J gene lost 3 bases, with 4 bases spanning the gap. The germline gives CDR1 MDHEN, CDR2 SYDVKM. CDR3 residues: CASRITDTQYF. CDR3 bases: TGTGCCAGCAGGATTACAGATACGCAGTATTTT.

This clone was observed a single time. The rearrangement joins TRBV6-5 to TRBJ2-1, with unresolved D. Germline V gene sequence: CDR1 MNHEY, CDR2 SVGAGI. The germline V and J ends were trimmed by 0 bases and 3 bases, with 9 bases remaining between them. The CDR3 loop spans 15 amino acids. The CDR3 DNA reads as TGTGCCAGCAGTTACTCGGGAACGAGCTACAATGAGCAGTTCTTC. The encoded protein is CASSYSGTSYNEQFF.

V is TRBV5-1 and J is TRBJ1-1, with 8 bases lining up with TRBD1. Per the germline V gene, CDR1 is SGHRS and CDR2 is YFSETQ. J lost 0 bases, V lost 3 bases, and 1 base had no gene match. The CDR3 is made up of 14 amino acids. The chain's CDR3 is CASSSTGVNTEAFF. The CDR3 nucleotides read TGCGCCAGCAGCTCGACAGGGGTGAACACTGAAGCTTTCTTT.

The chain employs TRBV27 and TRBJ1-1; D is ambiguous. CDR1 MNHEY and CDR2 SMNVEV come from the germline V gene (reference sequence). CDR3 size: 11 residues. V was cut by 3 bases and J by 4 bases, with 3 bases left in between. CDR3 bases: TGTGCCAGCAGTTTTGGCACTGAAGCTTTCTTT. Translation gives CASSFGTEAFF.

The chain joins TRBV7-3 to TRBJ2-7; TRBD2 might be the D (5 bases). Germline CDR1 is SGHTA and CDR2 is FQGTGA. The CDR3 runs to 14 residues. Trimming left V 0 bases short and J 1 base short, with 7 bases between. The CDR3 region has the DNA TGTGCCAGCAGCTTAACGCCGGGGTCCTACGAGCAGTACTTC. Translation gives CASSLTPGSYEQYF.

The chain links TRBV5-1 to TRBJ2-2; D is unclear. V dropped 4 bases and J dropped 0 bases, with 10 bases sitting between them. The germline V gene encodes CDR1 SGHRS and CDR2 YFSETQ. This CDR3 contains 15 residues. CDR3 in amino acids: CASSPMSANTGELFF. The DNA of the CDR3 is TGCGCCAGCAGCCCCATGTCGGCGAACACCGGGGAGCTGTTTTTT.

The gene calls are TRBV5-5 and TRBJ2-7, with 7 bases that match TRBD1. The V gene end was trimmed by 6 bases and the J gene end by 2 bases; junction bases not matched to a gene: 2. Germline CDR1 is SGHKS and CDR2 is YYEKEE (reference sequence). This CDR3 spans 12 amino acids. The CDR3 loop is CASIGQAYEQYF. CDR3 nucleotide sequence: TGTGCCAGCATAGGACAGGCCTACGAGCAGTACTTC.

This clone was recorded only once. DNA for the CDR3: TGTGCCAGCAGTTACTCGGGGACAGGGAGAAACACCATATATTTT. Translating gives CASSYSGTGRNTIYF. This rearrangement joins TRBV6-5 to TRBJ1-3; 9 bases line up with TRBD1. Trimming cost V 0 bases and J 5 bases; bases outside gene matches: 2. The CDR3 loop spans 15 amino acids. CDR1 is MNHEY, CDR2 SVGAGI, per germline.

This rearrangement joins TRBV5-4 to TRBJ2-5; D not certain. This CDR3 is built from 14 residues. The V gene's germline CDR1 is SGHNT and CDR2 YYREEE (reference sequence). Between the trimmed V and J ends, which lost 1 base and 1 base, there was a span of 8 bases. The CDR3 DNA is TGTGCCAGCAGCTTGTTGAGCAGCCAAGAGACCCAGTACTTC. It encodes CASSLLSSQETQYF.

The chain has TRBV14 and TRBJ1-1, with D uncertain. This CDR3 has 12 amino acids. Between the trimmed V and J ends, which lost 2 bases and 5 bases, there was a span of 6 bases. Germline loops: CDR1 SGHDN, CDR2 FVKESK. CDR3 sequence (DNA): TGTGCCAGCAGCCAATATGGAACTGAAGCTTTCTTT. Translating gives CASSQYGTEAFF.

V usage is TRBV9 and J usage is TRBJ2-2; 8 bases line up with TRBD2. CDR1 and CDR2 (germline): SGDLS, YYNGEE. The V and J ends lost 0 bases and 16 bases, in that order; junction bases with no gene match: 8. The CDR3 runs 13 residues. CDR3 sequence (DNA): TGTGCCAGCAGCGTAGGACCTCTAGCGGGCCCGTTTTTT. Its protein product is CASSVGPLAGPFF.

The chain joins TRBV7-2 to TRBJ2-1, with D perhaps TRBD1 or TRBD2 (5 bases each). V shed 3 bases and J shed 5 bases, with 20 bases lying between them. CDR3 length: 17 amino acids. Germline CDR1 SGHTA, CDR2 FQGNSA. CDR3 residues: CASSFLPPGPLDNEQFF. The CDR3 coding sequence is TGTGCCAGCAGCTTTCTCCCCCCGGGACCGCTCGACAATGAGCAGTTCTTC.

This clone was seen just once. This chain connects TRBV28 to TRBJ1-1; TRBD1 aligns across 7 bases. Germline loops: CDR1 MDHEN, CDR2 SYDVKM. V lost 2 bases to trimming and J lost 0 bases; unmatched junction nucleotides: 3. This CDR3 has 15 amino acids. The CDR3 spells CASSLGGQMNTEAFF. The CDR3 region has the DNA TGTGCCAGCAGTTTAGGGGGACAGATGAACACTGAAGCTTTCTTT.

The chain joins TRBV5-4 to TRBJ1-4; 9 bases are a match to TRBD1. The CDR3 spans 17 residues. The V segment lost 0 bases and the J segment 3 bases; nucleotides outside the gene matches: 6. CDR1 is SGHNT and CDR2 is YYREEE in the germline V gene (reference sequence). CDR3 DNA: TGTGCCAGCAGCTTGGCGGGACAGGGAATCGCTAATGAAAAACTGTTTTTT. It encodes CASSLAGQGIANEKLFF.

The V and J genes are TRBV16 and TRBJ2-7; 7 bases map to TRBD1. The CDR3 covers 14 residues. The V and J ends lost 4 bases and 4 bases, in that order; junction bases with no gene match: 7. Per the germline V gene, CDR1 is KGHSY and CDR2 is FQNENV. CDR3 DNA: TGTGCCAGCAGCCCCGACAGGGCCCGGTACGAGCAGTACTTC. Its translation: CASSPDRARYEQYF.

This chain links TRBV2 with TRBJ1-5; D is possibly TRBD1 (5 bases). CDR3 length: 13 amino acids. Germline CDR1 is SNHLY and CDR2 is FYNNEI. Trimming left V 7 bases short and J 5 bases short, with 12 bases between. CDR3 in DNA: TGTGCCAGCACGTCAGGGCTCCATCAGCCCCAGCATTTT. Translation: CASTSGLHQPQHF.

The chain is built from TRBV7-9 and TRBJ1-2, with 8 bases matching TRBD1. This CDR3 spans 13 amino acids. Germline V lookup: CDR1 SEHNR, CDR2 FQNEAQ (reference sequence). The V gene end was trimmed by 5 bases and the J gene end by 4 bases; junction bases not matched to a gene: 3. The CDR3: CASSPTGVYGYTF. Written as DNA, the CDR3 is TGTGCCAGCAGCCCGACAGGGGTCTATGGCTACACCTTC. Variable domain in full (rest from reference TRBV7-9 and TRBJ1-2): DTGVSQNPRHKITKRGQNVTFRCDPISEHNRLYWYRQTLGQGPEFLTYFQNEAQLEKSRLLSDRFSAERPKGSFSTLEIQRTEQGDSAMYLCASSPTGVYGYTFGSGTRLTVV.

This chain joins TRBV6-6 and TRBJ1-4, with TRBD1 identical over 8 bases. This CDR3 region has 16 residues. Germline CDR1 and CDR2: MNHNY and SVGAGI (reference sequence). V lost 6 bases to trimming and J lost 6 bases; unmatched junction nucleotides: 12. The CDR3 DNA reads as TGTGCCAGCAGCGCAGGGGGCGCAAGGGCAGATGAAAAACTGTTTTTT. Translation gives CASSAGGARADEKLFF.

The V gene is TRBV7-2, the J gene TRBJ2-2, with 10 bases identical to TRBD1. Germline V gene sequence: CDR1 SGHTA, CDR2 FQGNSA. V gave up 5 bases and J gave up 4 bases; unmatched junction bases: 4. This CDR3 spans 15 amino acids. CDR3 region: CASSRQGASTGELFF. The CDR3 bases are TGTGCCAGCAGCCGACAGGGGGCGAGCACCGGGGAGCTGTTTTTT.

This rearrangement joins TRBV28 to TRBJ2-7; maybe TRBD2 (5 bases). This CDR3 has 14 amino acids. V lost 3 bases to trimming and J lost 9 bases, with 18 bases between them. Germline assignment: CDR1 MDHEN and CDR2 SYDVKM. The DNA of the CDR3 is TGTGCCAGCAGTTTTGGGGTGACTACGAGCAGGCAGTACTTC. This gives the protein CASSFGVTTSRQYF.

This clone has more than one count but fewer than ten. This chain links TRBV5-4 with TRBJ1-1, with D unclear. Germline values: CDR1 SGHNT, CDR2 YYREEE (reference sequence). V was cut by 0 bases and J by 1 base, with 7 bases left in between. The CDR3 extends over 14 amino acids. In DNA, the CDR3 is TGTGCCAGCAGCTTGGGGGCTTGGAACACTGAAGCTTTCTTT. Its translation is CASSLGAWNTEAFF.